Following are 18 T cell receptor beta chains from one sample sequenced in a study of cytomegalovirus exposure and HLA in healthy donors. PCR was performed using 60 Vbeta and 13 Jbeta primers. This table comes from immunoSEQ multiplex PCR, and its TCRdb copy is limited to in-frame clones, with some not included. The table has approximately 170,000 clones, about 84% seen once. Input material: PBMCs. The receptors stem from a man between 50 and 59 years old in good health and CMV-seropositive.

Concerning this clone: At one of its ends the junction is not consistent with the germline gene, which may arise from a read error. The chain uses TRBV7-7 and TRBJ2-7; D perhaps matches TRBD1 (6 bases). CDR1 is SSHAT and CDR2 is FNYEAQ in the germline V gene (reference sequence). The CDR3 extends over 14 amino acids. The CDR3 nucleotides are TGTGCTAGCAGCCCTAACCCAGGGGACCACGAGCAGTACTTC. This encodes CASSPNPGDHEQYF.

The chain uses TRBV28 and TRBJ2-7; 8 positions match TRBD2. The germline V gene encodes CDR1 MDHEN and CDR2 SYDVKM. The CDR3 totals 13 residues. The V gene end was trimmed by 6 bases and the J gene end by 5 bases; junction bases not matched to a gene: 6. CDR3 protein: CASRSGGADEQYF. CDR3 bases: TGTGCCAGCAGATCGGGGGGGGCCGACGAGCAGTACTTC.

The rearrangement joins TRBV28 to TRBJ2-4, with TRBD1 matching 10 bases. V lost 5 bases and J lost 1; bases outside the gene matches: 11. There are 18 residues in the CDR3. Germline CDR1 and CDR2: MDHEN and SYDVKM. The CDR3, as DNA: TGTGCCAGCAGTCGCCGGGACAGGGGCGCTCTTGCCAAAAACATTCAGTACTTC. This encodes CASSRRDRGALAKNIQYF.

This clone has just one count. This chain links TRBV6-5 with TRBJ2-3; weak D call: TRBD1 (5 bases). The V and J ends lost 6 bases and 3 bases respectively, with 13 bases between them. Germline lookup yields CDR1 MNHEY and CDR2 SVGAGI. The CDR3 runs 14 residues. The CDR3: CASRQGVFTDTQYF. DNA of the CDR3: TGTGCCAGCAGACAAGGGGTCTTTACAGATACGCAGTATTTT.

The chain employs TRBV30 and TRBJ2-1, with 9 positions matching TRBD2. Germline V gene data show CDR1 as GTSNPN and CDR2 as SVGIG (reference sequence). V gave up 0 bases and J gave up 10 bases; unmatched junction bases: 10. This CDR3 is built from 15 residues. CDR3 coding DNA: TGTGCCTGGAGTGTAATGGGCGGGGGGGCCGGAGAGCAGTTCTTC. This gives the protein CAWSVMGGGAGEQFF.

V gene TRBV2 combines with J gene TRBJ1-1, with a possible D match to TRBD1 (5 bases). Per the germline V gene, CDR1 is SNHLY and CDR2 is FYNNEI. The CDR3 runs to 13 residues. Trimming pared 10 bases from V and 0 bases from J, leaving 12 bases between. This CDR3 is CATETELNTEAFF. CDR3 sequence (DNA): TGTGCCACCGAGACAGAGCTGAACACTGAAGCTTTCTTT.

The CDR3 DNA follows: TGTGCCACCAGCAGAGAGAGGGGGGGGATGAGCACAGATACGCAGTATTTT. This sequence encodes CATSRERGGMSTDTQYF. The rearrangement links TRBV15 to TRBJ2-3, with D possibly TRBD2 on 7 matching bases. V was cut by 0 bases and J by 0 bases, with 13 bases left in between. Germline CDR1 is LNHNV and CDR2 is YYDKDF (reference sequence). CDR3 length: 17 amino acids.

The chain is built from TRBV5-1 and TRBJ2-2, with D possibly TRBD1 on 6 matching bases. The CDR3 has 17 residues. Trimming shortened V by 3 bases and J by 4 bases, and 19 bases separated the two germline ends. CDR1 and CDR2 (germline): SGHRS, YFSETQ. CDR3 nucleotides: TGCGCCAGCAGCTACAACAGGGTAATTGATTCCACCGGGGAGCTGTTTTTT. Its protein is CASSYNRVIDSTGELFF.

V gene TRBV28 combines with J gene TRBJ1-2; D not certain. Trimming left V 11 bases short and J 4 bases short, with 14 bases between. Germline assignment: CDR1 MDHEN and CDR2 SYDVKM. This CDR3 region has 12 residues. The CDR3 DNA reads as TGTGCCGGATCCTTGACAATCTATGGCTACACCTTC. Protein: CAGSLTIYGYTF.

Comment on this clone: The junction departs from the called germline gene at one end, perhaps through a read error. V usage is TRBV11-2 and J usage is TRBJ2-5; 9 bases match TRBD1. CDR1 is SGHAT, CDR2 FQNNGV, per germline. The CDR3 runs 14 residues. CDR3 DNA: TGTGCCAGCAGCCCGGACAGGGGACAAGAGGCCCAGTACTTC. This gives the protein CASSPDRGQEAQYF. Supplemented by reference TRBV11-2 and TRBJ2-5, the full variable domain reads EAGVAQSPRYKIIEKRQSVAFWCNPISGHATLYWYQQILGQGPKLLIQFQNNGVVDDSQLPKDRFSAERLKGVDSTLKIQPAKLEDSAVYLCASSPDRGQEAQYFGPGTRLLVL.

This chain joins TRBV6-5 and TRBJ2-3; a possible D gene is TRBD2 (5 bases). This CDR3 is built from 10 residues. CDR1 is MNHEY, CDR2 SVGAGI, per germline. The V and J ends lost 10 bases and 6 bases respectively, with 8 bases between them. CDR3 protein: CATWEDTQYF. CDR3 bases: TGTGCCACATGGGAGGATACGCAGTATTTT.

V is TRBV6-5 and J is TRBJ2-7, with no clear D. This CDR3 spans 13 amino acids. Trimming shortened V by 2 bases and J by 7 bases, and 12 bases separated the two germline ends. Germline V gene sequence: CDR1 MNHEY, CDR2 SVGAGI. CDR3 in DNA: TGTGCCAGCAGTTACCTAGGTGGCCCAGAGCAGTACTTC. Its protein product is CASSYLGGPEQYF.

The table lists this clone with a count of one. The rearrangement links TRBV4-2 to TRBJ2-1; 12 bases fit TRBD2. With V trimmed by 4 bases and J by 6 bases, 10 bases remained unmatched. This CDR3 region has 17 residues. Germline assignment: CDR1 LGHNA and CDR2 YNFKEQ. The CDR3, as DNA: TGTGCCAGCAGCCCGAGGGGACTAGCGGGTTCGACCAATGAGCAGTTCTTC. Translated, it gives CASSPRGLAGSTNEQFF.

The chain joins TRBV7-9 to TRBJ2-2; 7 nucleotides align to TRBD1. Trimming cost V 10 bases and J 0 bases; bases outside gene matches: 14. The CDR3 consists of 17 residues. The germline V gene encodes CDR1 SEHNR and CDR2 FQNEAQ (reference sequence). CDR3 sequence: CAIPRGDRVSNTGELFF. DNA for the CDR3: TGTGCCATCCCACGAGGTGACAGGGTTTCGAACACCGGGGAGCTGTTTTTT. The full variable domain, completed using reference TRBV7-9 and TRBJ2-2, is DTGVSQNPRHKITKRGQNVTFRCDPISEHNRLYWYRQTLGQGPEFLTYFQNEAQLEKSRLLSDRFSAERPKGSFSTLEIQRTEQGDSAMYLCAIPRGDRVSNTGELFFGEGSRLTVL.

The rearrangement joins TRBV15 to TRBJ2-5; D is perhaps TRBD1 (6 bases). Germline CDR1 and CDR2: LNHNV and YYDKDF (reference sequence). V gave up 5 bases and J gave up 2 bases, with 9 bases separating them. There are 13 residues in the CDR3. The CDR3, as DNA: TGTGCCACCAGCTGGACAGCACAAGAGACCCAGTACTTC. Translating it yields CATSWTAQETQYF. Filled out from reference TRBV15 and TRBJ2-5, the complete variable domain reads DAMVIQNPRYQVTQFGKPVTLSCSQTLNHNVMYWYQQKSSQAPKLLFHYYDKDFNNEADTPDNFQSRRPNTSFCFLDIRSPGLGDTAMYLCATSWTAQETQYFGPGTRLLVL.

The table lists this clone with a few counts. The CDR3 DNA reads TGTGCCAGCAGCCAGGAACTAGCGGTAGAGACCCAGTACTTC. This translates into CASSQELAVETQYF. The rearrangement links TRBV4-2 to TRBJ2-5, with 8 bases that match TRBD2. J was trimmed by 4 bases and V by 3 bases; bases with no gene match: 4. This CDR3 spans 14 amino acids. Germline loops: CDR1 LGHNA, CDR2 YNFKEQ.

This clone was seen a few times. CDR3 nucleotides: TGTGCCTGGAAAAAAGCGGGAGGGGCCAACGTCCTGACTTTC. This sequence encodes CAWKKAGGANVLTF. The genes are TRBV30 and TRBJ2-6, with 7 bases aligning to TRBD2. The CDR3 is made up of 14 amino acids. With V trimmed by 4 bases and J by 4 bases, 4 bases remained unmatched. From germline, CDR1 is GTSNPN and CDR2 SVGIG (reference sequence).

The chain links TRBV5-1 to TRBJ2-5, with 9 nucleotides matching TRBD1. Germline CDR1 SGHRS, CDR2 YFSETQ. V was clipped by 0 bases and J by 2 bases; unmatched bases: 5. This CDR3 region has 16 residues. The CDR3 bases are TGCGCCAGCAGCTTGGTCGCGACAGGGGGACAAGAGACCCAGTACTTC. Translation gives CASSLVATGGQETQYF. Full variable domain (rest looked up from reference TRBV5-1 and TRBJ2-5): KAGVTQTPRYLIKTRGQQVTLSCSPISGHRSVSWYQQTPGQGLQFLFEYFSETQRNKGNFPGRFSGRQFSNSRSEMNVSTLELGDSALYLCASSLVATGGQETQYFGPGTRLLVL.